This T cell receptor beta chain was captured by sequencing in a study of CD8+CD57+ T cells in acquired aplastic anemia. Trimming took 5 bases from V and 6 from J, leaving 19 bases between them. Per the germline V gene, CDR1 is SEHNR and CDR2 is FQNEAQ (reference sequence). This CDR3 is 15 amino acids long. The sequenced patients had an expansion of CD8+CD57+ cells seen by flow cytometry. The study profiled TCR beta VDJ and CDR3 using genomic DNA as template. TCRdb re-derived calls from the reads in MiXCR, one entry per CDR3 protein. Of around 200,000 distinct CDR3 sequences listed, nearly 65% were seen once; the top ten hold approximately 42%.

The clonotype was recovered from a human donor with aplastic anemia. The chain carries TRBV7-9 and TRBJ1-1, with a tentative D call TRBD1 (5 bases). Sequenced: sorted CD4+, CD8+, or CD8+CD57+ T cells (not recorded which) from PBMCs. CDR3 DNA sequence: TGTGCCAGCAGCCCTCACCGGGCCGGGGCCTCTGAAGCTTTCTTT. It codes for CASSPHRAGASEAFF.